This is a list of T cell receptor beta chains from one sample in a study of shared clonotypes between healthy human individuals. Produced via immunoSEQ multiplex PCR; TCRdb's table is partial and in-frame only. The table shows about 600,000 clones, with roughly four fifths occurring only once. Source material: PBMCs. Receptors originate from a woman aged 40-49 years in good health. Some clones in this sample may be carry-over from other donors' samples. Each CDR3 is given with its conserved first and last residue. A D gene is named only where the DNA matches it firmly. Size is stated for part of the rows, as once, few or many counts, or as a class when the clone is expanded.

TGTGCCAGCAGCCCCCCCCCGGGGACTACCTACACCGGGGAGCTGTTTTTT,CASSPPPGTTYTGELFF,TRBJ2-2,TRBD2,-,TRBV9
TGTGCCAGCAGCCAATTGGGAATGGGGACTGAAGCTTTCTTT,CASSQLGMGTEAFF,TRBJ1-1,-,-,TRBV14
TGTGCCAGCAGCTTATCGCTAGCGGGCAGCACAGATACGCAGTATTTT,CASSLSLAGSTDTQYF,TRBJ2-3,TRBD2,-,TRBV7-3
TGTGCCAGCAGTTACCTGGAGAGACTCCAAGAGACCCAGTACTTC,CASSYLERLQETQYF,TRBJ2-5,-,-,TRBV6-6
TGTGCCAGCTCACCACCGAGCGGGAAAGGGGCCAATGAGCAGTTCTTC,CASSPPSGKGANEQFF,TRBJ2-1,TRBD2,once,TRBV18
TGTGCCAGCCAAGCCGACAGGACTGGAAACACCATATATTTT,CASQADRTGNTIYF,TRBJ1-3,-,-,TRBV6-1
TGCGCCAGCAGCTTGGTCACAGGGGCCGGCGGAAACACCATATATTTT,CASSLVTGAGGNTIYF,TRBJ1-3,TRBD1,-,TRBV5-1
TGTGCCAGCAGCTTAGCCAGGGGGCAGGACTATGGCTACACCTTC,CASSLARGQDYGYTF,TRBJ1-2,TRBD1,-,TRBV7-2
TGTGCCTGGAGTGTGAGGACCCCGACGGCCAAAAACATTCAGTACTTC,CAWSVRTPTAKNIQYF,TRBJ2-4,-,-,TRBV30
TGTGCCAGCAGCCCGCAGGCGGGGTCATTTTCACAGGGAGAGACCCAGTACTTC,CASSPQAGSFSQGETQYF,TRBJ2-5,-,few,TRBV5-4
TGCGCCAGCAGCCGCGGGACTTATACAGATACGCAGTATTTT,CASSRGTYTDTQYF,TRBJ2-3,-,many,TRBV4-1
TGTGCCAGCAGCTTCGGGATCACAGATACGCAGTATTTT,CASSFGITDTQYF,TRBJ2-3,-,-,TRBV11-2
TGTGCCAGCAGCCGGGACGGCAGCAATCAGCCCCAGCATTTT,CASSRDGSNQPQHF,TRBJ1-5,-,-,TRBV7-9
TGTGCCAGCAGCCCCGGGTCCTACGAGCAGTACTTC,CASSPGSYEQYF,TRBJ2-7,-,-,TRBV9
TGCGCCAGCAGCCCCGAAGGGGGGATGGGAGCCAAAAACATTCAGTACTTC,CASSPEGGMGAKNIQYF,TRBJ2-4,-,-,TRBV5-1
TGCGCCAGCAGCTTGACAGGGGGTGAAAGGGAGCAGTACTTC,CASSLTGGEREQYF,TRBJ2-7,TRBD1,-,TRBV5-1
TGTGCCAGCAGTTTACTCCGACAGGGGGTTGGAAATGAGCAGTTCTTC,CASSLLRQGVGNEQFF,TRBJ2-1,TRBD1,-,TRBV28
TGCAGCGTTGAAGTCGGGCCCTTGGGACAGCTCTATGGCTACACCTTC,CSVEVGPLGQLYGYTF,TRBJ1-2,TRBD1,-,TRBV29-1
TGTGCCAGCAGTTTAGGGGACAGCCTTAGGGCAAAACTGTTTTTT,CASSLGDSLRAKLFF,TRBJ1-4,TRBD1,few,TRBV28
TGTGCCAGCAGCTTAAGGGTAGCGGGAGTCCCCGACAATGAGCAGTTCTTC,CASSLRVAGVPDNEQFF,TRBJ2-1,TRBD2,-,TRBV7-2
TGTGCCAGCAGTATTGGGACTTCCGGCACAGATACGCAGTATTTT,CASSIGTSGTDTQYF,TRBJ2-3,-,-,TRBV28
TGTGCCACCAGCAGCAGAAATACCGGAGAAAAACTGTTTTTT,CATSSRNTGEKLFF,TRBJ1-4,-,-,TRBV15
TGTGCCAGCAGCTTAGTTGTAGGAACCAACTATGGCTACACCTTC,CASSLVVGTNYGYTF,TRBJ1-2,-,-,TRBV7-8
TGCGCCAGCAGCCAAGGGGCCGGCACTGAAGCTTTCTTT,CASSQGAGTEAFF,TRBJ1-1,-,once,TRBV4-1
TGTGCCAGCTCACCGGGGAGAACCCCCTATGGCTACACCTTC,CASSPGRTPYGYTF,TRBJ1-2,-,-,TRBV18